The 24 T cell receptor beta chains given below trace back to one sample, sequenced in a study of blood T cell repertoires in COVID-19. Profiling relied on immunoSEQ multiplex PCR, and the TCRdb table lists in-frame clones only, not all of them. The sample holds approximately 340,000 clones, around 83% seen once. The specimen was peripheral blood. These receptors all stem from a young man with active or convalescent COVID-19.

The V gene is TRBV19, the J gene TRBJ1-2; a weak D match, TRBD1 (5 bases). The V end was cut by 5 bases, the J end by 2 bases, with 6 bases between. Germline V gene data show CDR1 as LNHDA and CDR2 as SQIVND (reference sequence). This CDR3 region has 12 residues. DNA of the CDR3: TGTGCCAGTAGTTGGGGCAACTATGGCTACACCTTC. Translating gives CASSWGNYGYTF.

The V and J genes are TRBV3-1 (or the pseudogene TRBV3-2) and TRBJ2-6; D might be TRBD2 (7 bases). The germline V gene has CDR1 LGHDT and CDR2 YNNKEL (reference sequence). The CDR3 consists of 18 residues. Trimming took 4 bases from V and 2 from J, leaving 18 bases between them. The CDR3 is CASSPTPRGGAGANVLTF. The CDR3, as DNA: TGTGCCAGCAGCCCTACCCCAAGGGGGGGGGCTGGGGCCAACGTCCTGACTTTC.

The rearrangement links TRBV7-3 to TRBJ2-7, with D maybe TRBD1 (6 bases). The CDR3 totals 16 residues. V lost 5 bases to trimming and J lost 6 bases, with 23 bases between them. Per germline, CDR1 SGHTA and CDR2 FQGTGA. The CDR3 here is CASSPTGTPNIGEQYF. CDR3 sequence (DNA): TGTGCCAGCAGCCCTACAGGGACCCCGAACATTGGCGAGCAGTACTTC.

This chain joins TRBV7-9 and TRBJ2-1; perhaps TRBD2 as D (6 bases). V was shortened by 4 bases and J by 6 bases, with 16 bases between the two germline ends. Germline-derived CDR1 and CDR2 are SEHNR and FQNEAQ (reference sequence). The CDR3 covers 15 residues. The CDR3 sequence: CASSSAQSRGNEQFF. Written as DNA, the CDR3 is TGTGCCAGCAGCTCCGCCCAGTCGCGGGGCAATGAGCAGTTCTTC.

This chain links TRBV19 with TRBJ1-1, with TRBD1 as a possible D gene (6 bases). CDR3 length: 15 residues. Germline CDR1 reads LNHDA; CDR2 reads SQIVND (reference sequence). Trimming took off 3 bases at V and 1 base at J, with 12 bases between the two ends. The CDR3 spells CASSIPGHANTEAFF. CDR3 bases: TGTGCCAGTAGTATCCCGGGACACGCGAACACTGAAGCTTTCTTT.

The CDR3 spells CASSRGTVNTEAFF. In DNA form, the CDR3 reads TGTGCCAGCAGTCGCGGGACAGTGAACACTGAAGCTTTCTTT. The J gene is TRBJ1-1, the V gene TRBV6-5, with TRBD1 matching over 7 bases. CDR3 size: 14 residues. Looked up from germline, CDR1 is MNHEY and CDR2 is SVGAGI. J gave up 0 bases and V 5 bases, and 3 bases lay outside the gene matches.

The chain links TRBV30 to TRBJ1-6, with a tentative D call TRBD1 (5 bases). V was shortened by 1 base and J by 8 bases, with 12 bases between the two germline ends. Germline V gives CDR1 GTSNPN, CDR2 SVGIG (reference sequence). There are 14 residues in the CDR3. The CDR3, as DNA: TGTGCCTGGAGTGGGAGCCGGGACTATTCACCCCTCCACTTT. It yields the protein CAWSGSRDYSPLHF.

The chain combines TRBV7-9 with TRBJ1-3; D not resolved. This CDR3 region has 13 residues. Trimming removed 0 bases from V and 4 bases from J, with 4 bases in between. CDR1 is SEHNR and CDR2 is FQNEAQ in the germline V gene (reference sequence). The CDR3 sequence is CASSLARGNTIYF. DNA for the CDR3: TGTGCCAGCAGCTTAGCTAGAGGAAACACCATATATTTT.

V gene TRBV18 combines with J gene TRBJ1-6; D is ambiguous. Germline values: CDR1 KGHSH, CDR2 LQKENI. The CDR3 has 11 amino acids. The V and J ends lost 3 bases and 11 bases respectively, with 5 bases between them. CDR3 in DNA: TGTGCCAGCTCACCTGAGACACCCCTCCACTTT. This gives the protein CASSPETPLHF.

CDR3 nucleotide sequence: TGTGCCAGCAGTGACCCGGGGTCGAGCTCCTATAATTCACCCCTCCACTTT. This sequence encodes CASSDPGSSSYNSPLHF. The chain has TRBV6-4 and TRBJ1-6; no clear D. The V and J ends lost 2 bases and 0 bases respectively, with 11 bases between them. This CDR3 is 17 amino acids long. CDR1 is MRHNA and CDR2 is SNTAGT in the germline V gene.

This clone was seen only once. CDR3 region: CASSFSGLAGAYEQYF. DNA of the CDR3: TGTGCCAGCAGCTTCTCGGGACTAGCGGGCGCCTACGAGCAGTACTTC. The chain joins TRBV7-3 to TRBJ2-7, with 12 bases fitting TRBD2. Per the germline V gene, CDR1 is SGHTA and CDR2 is FQGTGA. The CDR3 contains 16 residues. The ends lost 3 bases at V and 2 bases at J; junction bases unmatched: 5.

This clone was counted ten times or more. The V gene is TRBV9, the J gene TRBJ2-1; TRBD1 aligns across 7 bases. This CDR3 region has 14 residues. CDR1 SGDLS and CDR2 YYNGEE come from the germline V gene. With 4 bases clipped from V and 7 bases from J, the junction kept 8 bases outside the gene matches. Here the CDR3 DNA reads TGTGCCAGCAGCTTCGACAGGGTTGGTAATGAGCAGTTCTTC. This codes for CASSFDRVGNEQFF.

The chain has TRBV7-2 and TRBJ2-7; D may be TRBD2 (5 bases). Trimming removed 4 bases at V and 4 bases at J, with 17 bases between. This CDR3 is 15 amino acids long. The germline V gene encodes CDR1 SGHTA and CDR2 FQGNSA. CDR3 nucleotides: TGTGCCAGCAGCTCCGAACGAGGGCTCCGATACGAGCAGTACTTC. This translates into CASSSERGLRYEQYF.

The chain recombines TRBV21-1 with TRBJ2-7; TRBD1 was called by the table and not checked on the DNA. TRBV21-1 is given as a pseudogene. The CDR3 is 14 amino acids. CDR3: CASSKGRAPYEQYF. Written as DNA, the CDR3 is TGTGCCAGCAGCAAAGGCAGGGCCCCCTACGAGCAGTACTTC.

CDR3 coding DNA: TGTGCCAGCTCTTGGACAGGGGGAGCAACTAATGAAAAACTGTTTTTT. Protein sequence: CASSWTGGATNEKLFF. The rearrangement links TRBV18 to TRBJ1-4; 10 bases agree with TRBD1. V shed 6 bases and J 0 bases; nucleotides not matched to a gene: 4. Germline lookup yields CDR1 KGHSH and CDR2 LQKENI. The length of the CDR3 is 16 residues.

V usage is TRBV7-2 and J usage is TRBJ2-1; D unresolved. This CDR3 has 13 residues. The germline V gene encodes CDR1 SGHTA and CDR2 FQGNSA. Trimming took 1 base from V and 12 from J, leaving 13 bases between them. CDR3 sequence (DNA): TGTGCCAGCAGCTTAGAGTTTGGTCGGGTGCAGTTCTTC. Translated, it gives CASSLEFGRVQFF.

This sequence joins TRBV2 and TRBJ1-2; the D gene is possibly TRBD1 (6 bases). Germline V lookup: CDR1 SNHLY, CDR2 FYNNEI. V dropped 8 bases and J dropped 6 bases, with 16 bases sitting between them. CDR3 length: 13 amino acids. The CDR3 is CASRDTDYHGYTF. CDR3 nucleotide sequence: TGTGCCAGCCGGGACACAGACTATCATGGCTACACCTTC.

This sequence joins TRBV5-6 and TRBJ1-2, with a tentative D call TRBD1 (5 bases). The CDR3 covers 12 residues. Trimming removed 3 bases from V and 8 bases from J, with 11 bases in between. Germline CDR1 SGHDT, CDR2 YYEEEE. Here the CDR3 DNA reads TGTGCCAGCAGCTGGGGCGGGGACGGCTACACCTTC. Translating gives CASSWGGDGYTF.

The chain is built from TRBV5-6 and TRBJ1-2; 10 bases line up with TRBD1. Germline V gene data show CDR1 as SGHDT and CDR2 as YYEEEE. This CDR3 has 15 amino acids. V lost 5 bases to trimming and J lost 7 bases; unmatched junction nucleotides: 11. The CDR3 region has the DNA TGTGCCAGCAGTAGACGTGGGACAGGGGTTGGTGGCTACACCTTC. Amino acid sequence: CASSRRGTGVGGYTF. The full variable domain, its missing parts supplied by reference TRBV5-6 and TRBJ1-2, is DAGVTQSPTHLIKTRGQQVTLRCSPKSGHDTVSWYQQALGQGPQFIFQYYEEEERQRGNFPDRFSGHQFPNYSSELNVNALLLGDSALYLCASSRRGTGVGGYTFGSGTRLTVV.

This sequence joins TRBV7-2 and TRBJ2-1, with D perhaps TRBD2 (5 bases). This CDR3 is built from 12 residues. Trimming took 5 bases from V and 13 from J, leaving 15 bases between them. Germline V lookup: CDR1 SGHTA, CDR2 FQGNSA. CDR3 amino acids: CASSQLGRKQFF. The CDR3 DNA reads TGTGCCAGCAGCCAACTAGGAAGGAAACAGTTCTTC.

The V gene is TRBV11-2, the J gene TRBJ1-2; 9 nucleotides match TRBD1. The CDR3 is 15 amino acids. Looked up from germline, CDR1 is SGHAT and CDR2 is FQNNGV. Germline trimming cut 5 bases from V and 4 bases from J; bases unmatched to any gene: 8. DNA for the CDR3: TGTGCCAGCAGCCGTACAGGGGGCATCAGCTATGGCTACACCTTC. Protein sequence: CASSRTGGISYGYTF.

In this sample, this clone turned up once. The DNA of the CDR3 is TGCAGCGTTGCCGCAGGAGGGGAGACCCAGTACTTC. It encodes CSVAAGGETQYF. This sequence joins TRBV29-1 and TRBJ2-5; tentatively, D is TRBD2 (6 bases). With 4 bases removed from V and 5 bases from J, the gap between germline ends came to 11 bases. CDR1 and CDR2 (germline): SQVTM, ANQGSEA. CDR3 length: 12 amino acids.

CDR3 in DNA: TGTGCCAGCAGCTCACTAGCGGGTCCATACAATGAGCAGTTCTTC. It is translated as CASSSLAGPYNEQFF. The chain links TRBV7-3 to TRBJ2-1; 9 bases match TRBD2. The CDR3 loop spans 15 amino acids. J gave up 4 bases and V 4 bases, and 5 bases lay outside the gene matches. Per the germline V gene, CDR1 is SGHTA and CDR2 is FQGTGA.

This chain joins TRBV11-2 and TRBJ1-2; D uncertain. V was cut by 2 bases and J by 8 bases, with 18 bases left in between. Germline CDR1 SGHAT, CDR2 FQNNGV. The CDR3 spans 15 residues. This CDR3 reads CASSLIRRLTNGYTF. CDR3 in DNA: TGTGCCAGCAGCTTAATAAGGCGTTTGACAAACGGCTACACCTTC.